What follows is one T cell receptor (beta chain) and its context. This clonotype was detected only a few times. Its antigen remains unidentified. Nothing much larger sits one base from this clone, and base qualities are not available. The sample comes from a study of T cells in Graves' hyperthyroidism and ophthalmopathy (dated by TCRdb to between 2018 and 2021). Regarding the complete study: Peripheral blood samples were taken at the time of initial diagnosis, prior to any treatment. Thyroid tissue and blood T-cell repertoires from six Graves' hyperthyroidism patients were also compared in the study. Following sampling, methimazole starting at 30 mg daily was given to hyperthyroidism patients, and high-dose intravenous methylprednisolone was given to ophthalmopathy patients. According to the paper, TCR Vbeta CDR3 sequencing was carried out on over 130 peripheral blood samples, which came from some 41 ophthalmopathy, around 74 hyperthyroidism and about 17 progressor patients. The 100 discovery patients were randomly split 7:3 into training and test sets. To identify distinguishing TCR V-J signatures, a discovery cohort of 90 to 100 patients was used, comprising some 45 with Graves' ophthalmopathy and approximately 58 with stable Graves' hyperthyroidism. Prospective prediction of ophthalmopathy was tested in an independent validation cohort of 18 to 20 hyperthyroidism patients and 17 patients who later progressed to ophthalmopathy.

The TCR beta CDR3 regions were amplified from the RNA transcripts. The TCR CDR3 was subjected to a first round of RT-PCR using the HTBI primer set and the Qiagen OneStep RT-PCR kit. A second multiplex PCR round built the libraries, followed by size selection and purification. Libraries were sequenced paired-end with 100 bp reads on an Illumina HiSeq2000. The authors' pipeline ran thus. SOAPnuke was used to process the raw data, removing reads that contained adapters or uncalled bases, had a mean Phred below 15, or lacked an exact match to the constant primer or identifier. High-quality paired reads were merged with COPE v1.2.5, and unique nucleotide sequences were defined as clonotypes. MiTCR v1.1 was used to align the clonotypes against IMGT TRBV, TRBD and TRBJ reference segments. Analysis was restricted to V-J combinations with a frequency above 0.0001, which covered 99.2% of repertoires. The TCS score was defined as the ratio of F50 (clonal expansion) to E x V (chaos), calculated using BLOSUM62-based TCRdist between CDR3 peptides within each V-J. Welch's t-statistics and random forest reduced roughly 530 V-J features to about 12, which were used in a naive Bayes classifier (R e1071). TCRdb ran its own pipeline on the public reads, namely fastp trimming at Q25 and MiXCR clone calling, and kept in-frame beta chains. CDR3 protein duplicates are merged, each entry listing the most common genes and DNA. The V and J calls follow TCRdb's processing rather than the paper's. The sample table shows 350,000 to 400,000 distinct CDR3 sequences, and about 18% are seen once. Of the sample, 3.7% is held by the ten largest clones.

A patient counted as having stable Graves' hyperthyroidism if no progression to ophthalmopathy occurred over 18 months of follow-up. Hyperthyroidism patients were newly diagnosed, had a disease duration of under 2 months, and were aged 18 to 65 years. Patients with uncontrolled infections, other autoimmune diseases, pregnancy or lactation were excluded. Diagnoses relied on clinical symptoms, serum thyroxine and TRAb, thyroid ultrasound and orbital computed tomography. PBMCs were isolated from about 10 ml of fresh peripheral blood by Ficoll-Paque density gradient centrifugation. Total RNA was extracted with Trizol reagent, and quality was checked on an Agilent 2100 Bioanalyzer. From its cysteine to its phenylalanine, the CDR3 spans 13 amino acids. Solely the CDR3 DNA is kept, with 39 bases framed from the first base. V loses 2 bases, J loses 5 bases, and the germline ends lie 10 bases apart. CDR1 and CDR2 are drawn from the germline V gene: KGHSH, LQKENI.

The investigation overall reported the following: Most expanded thyroid clonotypes (frequency above 0.001) were also detected in blood, a finding suggesting that blood repertoires may reflect thyroid immune responses. No statistical method was used to fix the sample size in advance, and group allocation was not hidden from the investigators. During validation, the model predicted progression to ophthalmopathy a median of around six months ahead of onset, with around 71% sensitivity and around 73% specificity. In cross-validation, a model built on a 13 V-J signature told ophthalmopathy apart from stable hyperthyroidism with approximately 90% sensitivity and 81% to 82% specificity, and in testing the same model reached 80%/75%.

The clonotype originates from a woman younger than 35 with Graves' hyperthyroidism. Sequenced: blood. The chain employs TRBV18 and TRBJ2-7; TRBD1 is a possible D gene, resting on 5 matching bases. This receptor carries the CDR3 CASSPTRVHEQYF. In nucleotide form, the sequence is TGTGCCAGCTCACCAACCAGGGTTCACGAGCAGTACTTC.